This T cell receptor (beta chain) comes out of a study of blood T cell repertoires in COVID-19. Whole-study context: Samples came from the United States, Italy and Spain, spanning acute and convalescent COVID-19. From T cells, B-cell-depleted T cells, or PBMCs came the material, which was cDNA or gDNA.

The CDR3 sequence is 16 residues long. Germline V gene data show CDR1 as SGHNT and CDR2 as YYREEE (reference sequence). V dropped 3 bases and J dropped 5 bases, with 20 bases sitting between them. Original handling: By means of reference gene primer amplification, nucleated cell counts were estimated. Generated by immunoSEQ multiplex PCR, the TCRdb table keeps only in-frame clones and is missing some. V, J and clone size are those of that table, while D and trimming were read from the DNA. Among fewer than 250,000 clones listed, roughly 91% were seen once. Followed longitudinally, the Seattle patients had been enrolled during active infection.

The clonotype originates from a man aged 30-40 years with COVID-19, enrolled during active disease. The chain couples TRBV5-4 to TRBJ2-5; D remains unclear. Source material: peripheral blood. The DNA of the CDR3 is TGTGCCAGCAGCTCCCTGCCGTCACCGGTGGTGGAGACCCAGTACTTC. Its translation is CASSSLPSPVVETQYF.